Listed below are T cell receptor beta chains from one sample, sequenced in a study of human T cells and chemical hapten exposure. TCRdb re-called the RACE reads with MiXCR, one entry per CDR3 protein. The sample lists about 50,000 distinct CDR3 sequences, 8.5% to 10% occurring once. The source was whole blood, collected in connection with sensitization to the hapten diphenylcyclopropenone (DPC). The receptors originated from a woman aged 25-40 years with alopecia areata. Some clones in this sample may be carry-over from other donors' samples. Both conserved end residues are part of each CDR3. D genes are given only for firm matches. Part of the rows lack a size; the others show once, few, many or a class for expanded clones.

>TRBV7-8|.|TRBD1|TRBJ1-5|16
TGTGCCAGCAGCCCCGTCGGACAGGCAACCAATCAGCCCCAGCATTTT
CASSPVGQATNQPQHF
>TRBV28|few|.|TRBJ2-7|16
TGTGCCAGCAGTTCCCCAGCGTCGAGACAGTCCTACGAGCAGTACTTC
CASSSPASRQSYEQYF
>TRBV12-3/TRBV12-4|many|.|TRBJ2-7|13
TGTGCCAGCAGTTTGAACAGGGTGGGCGAGCAGTACTTC
CASSLNRVGEQYF
>TRBV13|.|.|TRBJ2-1|14
TGTGCCAGCAGCTTAAACAGGCGTAACAATGAGCAGTTCTTC
CASSLNRRNNEQFF
>TRBV12-3/TRBV12-4|.|.|TRBJ1-4|14
TGTGCCAGCAGTTTGGGGAGCATAAGGGAAAAACTGTTTTTT
CASSLGSIREKLFF
>TRBV12-3/TRBV12-4|few|TRBD1|TRBJ1-6|12
TGTGCCAGCAGTTTTAACAGGGGACCCCTCCACTTT
CASSFNRGPLHF
>TRBV4-1|few|.|TRBJ2-3|17
TGCGCCAGCAGCCAAGATGGGACAGCGGACTACACAGATACGCAGTATTTT
CASSQDGTADYTDTQYF
>TRBV7-9|.|.|TRBJ1-6|13
TGTGCCAGCAGCTTAGACGGAGTATCACCCCTCCACTTT
CASSLDGVSPLHF
>TRBV20-1|few|.|TRBJ1-3|12
TGCAGTGCTACAGGGGAGAGAAACACCATATATTTT
CSATGERNTIYF
>TRBV5-1|few|TRBD1|TRBJ1-2|17
TGCGCCAGCAGCTTGGATGGCAGGGGGCGACGGGGCTATGGCTACACCTTC
CASSLDGRGRRGYGYTF
>TRBV18|many|.|TRBJ2-7|13
TGTGCCAGCTCACCGGGACGAAACTACGAGCAGTACTTC
CASSPGRNYEQYF
>TRBV5-1|few|.|TRBJ2-1|16
TGCGCCAGCGATGCCCGGGGAAGTAGGGGGTGCAATGAGCAGTTCTTC
CASDARGSRGCNEQFF
>TRBV7-2|few|TRBD2|TRBJ2-5|17
TGTGCCAGCAGCTTAGTCGGACTAGCGGGGGGAGGTGAGACCCAGTACTTC
CASSLVGLAGGGETQYF
>TRBV12-3/TRBV12-4|few|.|TRBJ1-1|14
TGTGCCAGCAGTTTCGGGGTATGGAACACTGAAGCTTTCTTT
CASSFGVWNTEAFF
>TRBV7-9|many|.|TRBJ2-4|13
TGTGCCAGCATACCGGAAGGCAAAAACATTCAGTACTTC
CASIPEGKNIQYF
>TRBV12-3/TRBV12-4|few|TRBD1|TRBJ1-2|14
TGTGCCAGCAGTCTAGGACAGGGTGAAGCTGGCTACACCTTC
CASSLGQGEAGYTF
>TRBV2|.|.|TRBJ2-3|16
TGTGCCAGCAGTGAATGGAGTGCATCGTCGGCAGATACGCAGTATTTT
CASSEWSASSADTQYF
>TRBV12-3/TRBV12-4|few|.|TRBJ2-3|11
TGTGCCAGCAGTGTACAAGATACGCAGTATTTT
CASSVQDTQYF
>TRBV7-6|many|.|TRBJ2-7|15
TGTGCCAGCCTCCCTTTTGCCCAGGCGGGGTACGAGCAGTACTTC
CASLPFAQAGYEQYF
>TRBV20-1|many|.|TRBJ1-3|14
TGCAGTGCTAGTCCAGGCACCTCTGGAAACACCATATATTTT
CSASPGTSGNTIYF
>TRBV2|many|.|TRBJ1-1|14
TGTGCCAGCAGAGGCCTACAGGGACAAACTGAAGCTTTCTTT
CASRGLQGQTEAFF
>TRBV7-9|many|.|TRBJ1-1|13
TGTGCCAGCAGCTTACGGGTCGACACTGAAGCTTTCTTT
CASSLRVDTEAFF
>TRBV20-1|.|.|TRBJ1-5|17
TGCAGTGCTACACACACCAAGGGGGGCCTTTACAATCAGCCCCAGCATTTT
CSATHTKGGLYNQPQHF
>TRBV6-5|.|.|TRBJ2-3|12
TGTGCCAGCAGGGGTTTTTTAGATACGCAGTATTTT
CASRGFLDTQYF
>TRBV28|few|.|TRBJ2-7|14
TGTGCCAGCAGTTTTACCGGGATATCCTACGAGCAGTACTTC
CASSFTGISYEQYF
>TRBV6-5|.|TRBD1|TRBJ1-5|14
TGTGCCAGCAGTTCAGGACAGGGAAGTAAGCCCCAGCATTTT
CASSSGQGSKPQHF
>TRBV10-3|many|TRBD1|TRBJ1-2|15
TGTGCCGCGTTCCTTGGGACAGGGGGAGAATATGGCTACACCTTC
CAAFLGTGGEYGYTF
>TRBV28|.|.|TRBJ2-5|13
TGTGCCAGCAGTTTACAGTACCAAGAGACCCAGTACTTC
CASSLQYQETQYF
>TRBV4-3|.|TRBD2|TRBJ2-3|17
TGCGCCAGCAGCCAGGGTCCGGGGCGGGGGGCCGGAGATACGCAGTATTTT
CASSQGPGRGAGDTQYF
>TRBV7-2|few|TRBD2|TRBJ2-3|16
TGTGCCAGCAGCCCACGGGTAGCGGGATACACAGATACGCAGTATTTT
CASSPRVAGYTDTQYF
>TRBV20-1|many|.|TRBJ1-1|13
TGCAGTGCTAGAGGACAGGTTGAAACTGAAGCTTTCTTT
CSARGQVETEAFF
>TRBV14|few|.|TRBJ1-3|12
TGTGCCAGCAGTGGACAGCGAAACACCATATATTTT
CASSGQRNTIYF
>TRBV6-5|many|TRBD2|TRBJ2-1|14
TGTGCCAGCAGGGGACTAGCGGTTTACAATGAGCAGTTCTTC
CASRGLAVYNEQFF
>TRBV6-1|once|.|TRBJ1-5|16
TGTGCCAGCAGTGAAGCGCACAGGCGACCCAATCAGCCCCAGCATTTT
CASSEAHRRPNQPQHF
>TRBV30|few|.|TRBJ2-1|15
TGTGCCTGGAGGACCGGGACACTGGGTGGGAATGAGCAGTTCTTC
CAWRTGTLGGNEQFF
>TRBV7-2|few|.|TRBJ2-7|14
TGTGCCAGCAGCCTACAGGGGGGGCCCTACGAGCAGTACTTC
CASSLQGGPYEQYF
>TRBV12-3/TRBV12-4|many|TRBD1|TRBJ1-1|18
TGTGCCAGCAGTTTTCCGGTAGTCGGCAGGGGGTTTAGGACTGAAGCTTTCTTT
CASSFPVVGRGFRTEAFF
>TRBV20-1|few|.|TRBJ1-1|14
TGCAGTGCTAGAGATCAGGGATGGAACACTGAAGCTTTCTTT
CSARDQGWNTEAFF
>TRBV7-3|few|.|TRBJ2-3|14
TGTGCCAGCAGCTTCGCTAGCAACTCAGATACGCAGTATTTT
CASSFASNSDTQYF
>TRBV7-2|.|.|TRBJ2-3|14
TGTGCCAGCAGCTTAGCGGGGACGCCAGATACGCAGTATTTT
CASSLAGTPDTQYF